This is a list of T cell receptor beta chains from one sample in a study of blood T cell repertoires in COVID-19. Method: immunoSEQ multiplex PCR; TCRdb's copy keeps in-frame clones and lacks some. This table has about 380,000 clones, 81% appearing once. Sequencing input: peripheral blood. These receptor sequences come from a human donor with acute or convalescent COVID-19. The donor label of this sample is uncertain. Both conserved end residues are part of each CDR3. Fields, in order: D gene, J gene, clone size, V gene, CDR3 DNA, CDR3 protein. A D gene is named only where the DNA matches it firmly. Rows give clone size only sometimes, using once, few, many, or a class for an expanded clone.

D: NA; J: TRBJ1-1; size: NA; V: TRBV7-2; DNA: TGTGCCAGCAGCTCATCCAGGGTTGGAAAAGCTGAAGCTTTCTTT; CDR3: CASSSSRVGKAEAFF
D: NA; J: TRBJ2-2; size: once; V: TRBV7-9; DNA: TGTGCCAGCAGCTCAGGGGTCAGGAACACCGGGGAGCTGTTTTTT; CDR3: CASSSGVRNTGELFF
D: TRBD2; J: TRBJ2-3; size: NA; V: TRBV9; DNA: TGTGCCAGCAGCCCGGGACTAGGTCGCGATACGCAGTATTTT; CDR3: CASSPGLGRDTQYF
D: NA; J: TRBJ2-3; size: few; V: TRBV30; DNA: TGTGCCTGGAGTGTATGGGGGAAATTGACTAGTAAAAAGTGTGATACGCAGTATTTT; CDR3: CAWSVWGKLTSKKCDTQYF
D: TRBD1; J: TRBJ1-1; size: NA; V: TRBV7-6; DNA: TGTGCCAGCAGCGGTCGACAGGGGACGAACACTGAAGCTTTCTTT; CDR3: CASSGRQGTNTEAFF
D: TRBD2; J: TRBJ2-1; size: NA; V: TRBV9; DNA: TGTGCCAGCAGCGGATGGACTAGCGGGAGGGCCCTTGAGCAGTTCTTC; CDR3: CASSGWTSGRALEQFF
D: NA; J: TRBJ2-7; size: NA; V: TRBV10-3; DNA: TGTGCCATCAGTGAGTCTGGGCCATCCCAGCAGTACTTC; CDR3: CAISESGPSQQYF
D: NA; J: TRBJ1-6; size: few; V: TRBV6-5; DNA: TGTGCCAGCAGTTATCAGAGCAGGGTCCGCTCACCCCTCCACTTT; CDR3: CASSYQSRVRSPLHF
D: NA; J: TRBJ2-7; size: NA; V: TRBV6-1; DNA: TGTGCCAGCAGTGAACTACCCCGGGAGCAGTACTTC; CDR3: CASSELPREQYF
D: TRBD2; J: TRBJ2-5; size: NA; V: TRBV5-4; DNA: TGTGCCAGCAGCTTGCGGGCGGGAGGGCAAGAGACCCAGTACTTC; CDR3: CASSLRAGGQETQYF
D: TRBD1; J: TRBJ2-3; size: NA; V: TRBV6-1; DNA: TGTGCCAGCAGTGAAGCCCCCTGGGACAGAGGTGATACGCAGTATTTT; CDR3: CASSEAPWDRGDTQYF
D: TRBD2; J: TRBJ2-7; size: NA; V: TRBV3-1/TRBV3-2; DNA: TGTGCCAGCAGTCGACTGGCCCTAGCGGGAGGCTCCTACGAGCAGTACTTC; CDR3: CASSRLALAGGSYEQYF
D: TRBD1; J: TRBJ1-1; size: NA; V: TRBV5-1; DNA: TGCGCCAGCAGTCTTACGGGACAGGGGGCTGGACGGACTGAAGCTTTCTTT; CDR3: CASSLTGQGAGRTEAFF
D: NA; J: TRBJ1-2; size: NA; V: TRBV29-1; DNA: TGCAGCGTCGCTTCCCGGGAGGGCGGGTATGGCTACACCTTC; CDR3: CSVASREGGYGYTF
D: TRBD2; J: TRBJ2-7; size: NA; V: TRBV4-2; DNA: TGTGCCAGCAGCCAAACCCTGCGGGCTAGCGGGCGCTACGAGCAGTACTTC; CDR3: CASSQTLRASGRYEQYF
D: NA; J: TRBJ2-7; size: NA; V: TRBV7-2; DNA: TGTGCCAGCAGTTACGGGGGTAACGCCTACGAGCAGTACTTC; CDR3: CASSYGGNAYEQYF
D: TRBD1; J: TRBJ1-5; size: NA; V: TRBV7-9; DNA: TGTGCCAGCAGCTCGGGACAGGGACAACAGCCCCAGCATTTT; CDR3: CASSSGQGQQPQHF
D: NA; J: TRBJ2-7; size: NA; V: TRBV25-1; DNA: TGTGCCAGCAGTGAGAGCTCCTACGAGCAGTACTTC; CDR3: CASSESSYEQYF
D: TRBD1; J: TRBJ2-3; size: NA; V: TRBV18; DNA: TGTGCCAGCTCACCCTGGACAGGCCAAACAGATACGCAGTATTTT; CDR3: CASSPWTGQTDTQYF
D: NA; J: TRBJ1-2; size: NA; V: TRBV7-2; DNA: TGTGCCAGCAGCCCCGAATCGTTCCGCGGGAACTATGGCTACACCTTC; CDR3: CASSPESFRGNYGYTF
D: TRBD2; J: TRBJ2-1; size: NA; V: TRBV25-1; DNA: TGTGCCAGCAGTGTTCCGGGACTAACTGACAATGAGCAGTTCTTC; CDR3: CASSVPGLTDNEQFF
D: NA; J: TRBJ1-1; size: NA; V: TRBV5-6; DNA: TGTGCCAGCAGCTCCCCGACAGTTTCGAACACTGAAGCTTTCTTT; CDR3: CASSSPTVSNTEAFF
D: TRBD1; J: TRBJ2-7; size: NA; V: TRBV5-1; DNA: TGCGCCAGCAGCTCAGCCGCCGACAGGGTAATTACCTACGAGCAGTACTTC; CDR3: CASSSAADRVITYEQYF
D: TRBD1; J: TRBJ2-7; size: NA; V: TRBV6-5; DNA: TGTGCCAGCAGCAACAGGGGCTACGAGCAGTACTTC; CDR3: CASSNRGYEQYF
D: NA; J: TRBJ2-1; size: few; V: TRBV5-1; DNA: TGCGCCAGCAGCTTGGCCGGTGAGCAGTTCTTC; CDR3: CASSLAGEQFF
D: TRBD1; J: TRBJ1-1; size: NA; V: TRBV29-1; DNA: TGCAGCGTCTTAGAGACAGGGGGCAACACTGAAGCTTTCTTT; CDR3: CSVLETGGNTEAFF
D: TRBD1; J: TRBJ1-2; size: NA; V: TRBV7-9; DNA: TGTGCCAGCAGCATAGCGACAGGGGCTGGACTATATGGCTACACCTTC; CDR3: CASSIATGAGLYGYTF
D: NA; J: TRBJ2-5; size: NA; V: TRBV19; DNA: TGTGCCAGTAGTAGGACAAGGAACGGGGAGACCCAGTACTTC; CDR3: CASSRTRNGETQYF
D: NA; J: TRBJ2-3; size: once; V: TRBV6-1; DNA: TGTGCCAGCAGTGAAGTTTGGGGCACTAGCACAGATACGCAGTATTTT; CDR3: CASSEVWGTSTDTQYF
D: NA; J: TRBJ1-5; size: NA; V: TRBV30; DNA: TGTGCCTGGACTCGTGGGGGGGGGCCCCAGCATTTT; CDR3: CAWTRGGGPQHF
D: TRBD1; J: TRBJ1-1; size: NA; V: TRBV19; DNA: TGTGCCAGTAGTATTTGGGGACAGATTGAAGCTTTCTTT; CDR3: CASSIWGQIEAFF
D: NA; J: TRBJ1-6; size: NA; V: TRBV28; DNA: TGTGCCAGCAGTCCCGACAGGAGCTCCTATAATTCACCCCTCCACTTT; CDR3: CASSPDRSSYNSPLHF
D: NA; J: TRBJ1-1; size: NA; V: TRBV28; DNA: TGTGCCAGCGGTGCGGGCTACACTGAAGCTTTCTTT; CDR3: CASGAGYTEAFF
D: NA; J: TRBJ1-2; size: NA; V: TRBV3-1/TRBV3-2; DNA: TGTGCCAGCAGCCAAGACTTGTCGGCGGCCTATGGCTACACCTTC; CDR3: CASSQDLSAAYGYTF
D: NA; J: TRBJ2-1; size: NA; V: TRBV19; DNA: TGTGCCAGTAACCCCTACGGGGGAGCCAATGAGCAGTTCTTC; CDR3: CASNPYGGANEQFF
D: NA; J: TRBJ1-1; size: NA; V: TRBV5-1; DNA: TGCGCCAGCAGCTTGGACAGCTCGAACACTGAAGCTTTCTTT; CDR3: CASSLDSSNTEAFF
D: TRBD1; J: TRBJ2-7; size: NA; V: TRBV28; DNA: TGTGCCATTCCCCCAGGGGGTTCCTACGAGCAGTACTTC; CDR3: CAIPPGGSYEQYF
D: TRBD1; J: TRBJ1-5; size: NA; V: TRBV30; DNA: TGTGCCTGGAGTGGAAGGGCACAGGGGATTGGTCAGCCCCAGCATTTT; CDR3: CAWSGRAQGIGQPQHF
D: TRBD1; J: TRBJ2-3; size: NA; V: TRBV28; DNA: TGTGCCAGCAGTTCACCCCGTGGGGACAGGGGGTTGGGTACGCAGTATTTT; CDR3: CASSSPRGDRGLGTQYF
D: TRBD1; J: TRBJ2-1; size: NA; V: TRBV5-1; DNA: TGCGCCAGCAGCTTGGCGGGACAGGGGTACAATGAGCAGTTCTTC; CDR3: CASSLAGQGYNEQFF
D: TRBD2; J: TRBJ2-1; size: NA; V: TRBV10-1; DNA: TGCGCCAGCATTTCTGAGTGGGAGGGCGGGACCTACAATGAGCAGTTCTTC; CDR3: CASISEWEGGTYNEQFF
D: NA; J: TRBJ1-1; size: once; V: TRBV18; DNA: TGTGCCAGCTCTCCACCACACACACAGTTAAACACTGAAGCTTTCTTT; CDR3: CASSPPHTQLNTEAFF
D: NA; J: TRBJ1-5; size: NA; V: TRBV10-3; DNA: TGTGCCATCAGTGAGTCCGGACTGGGCAATCAGCCCCAGCATTTT; CDR3: CAISESGLGNQPQHF
D: NA; J: TRBJ1-5; size: NA; V: TRBV9; DNA: TGTGCCAGTGGAGCGGGGGCTGGGATAGGGAATCAGCCCCAGCATTTT; CDR3: CASGAGAGIGNQPQHF
D: NA; J: TRBJ1-5; size: NA; V: TRBV28; DNA: TGTGCCAGCAGTTCCCCACAGGGAGGCAATCAGCCCCAGCATTTT; CDR3: CASSSPQGGNQPQHF
D: NA; J: TRBJ1-2; size: NA; V: TRBV18; DNA: TGTGCCAGCTCACCACCCGGGACACCAAACTATGGCTACACCTTC; CDR3: CASSPPGTPNYGYTF
D: TRBD1; J: TRBJ1-1; size: NA; V: TRBV3-1/TRBV3-2; DNA: TGTGCCAGCAGCCAAAAAGCCAGGGGGTACATGAACACTGAAGCTTTCTTT; CDR3: CASSQKARGYMNTEAFF
D: NA; J: TRBJ2-3; size: NA; V: TRBV29-1; DNA: TGCAGCGTTGGAGCTCCGGATACGCAGTATTTT; CDR3: CSVGAPDTQYF
D: NA; J: TRBJ1-2; size: NA; V: TRBV7-9; DNA: TGTGCCAGCAGCGGATCCTACGGAAGCGAACACTATGGCTACACCTTC; CDR3: CASSGSYGSEHYGYTF
D: NA; J: TRBJ2-5; size: NA; V: TRBV18; DNA: TGTGCCAGCTCACCAAGGCTTAACCAAGAGACTCAGTACTTC; CDR3: CASSPRLNQETQYF
D: TRBD1; J: TRBJ1-2; size: NA; V: TRBV18; DNA: TGTGCCAGCTCACCCACCCAACAGGGGTATGGCTACACCTTC; CDR3: CASSPTQQGYGYTF
D: TRBD1; J: TRBJ2-3; size: NA; V: TRBV27; DNA: TGTGCCAGCACCAGACAGGGTACTCGCACAGATACGCAGTATTTT; CDR3: CASTRQGTRTDTQYF
D: NA; J: TRBJ1-2; size: NA; V: TRBV10-2; DNA: TGCGCCAGCAGTGTTGCGATATATGGCTACACCTTC; CDR3: CASSVAIYGYTF
D: NA; J: TRBJ1-1; size: NA; V: TRBV5-1; DNA: TGCGCCAGCAGCGGCGGGAGGGCGGTGAACACTGAAGCTTTCTTT; CDR3: CASSGGRAVNTEAFF
D: TRBD2; J: TRBJ2-7; size: once; V: TRBV11-2; DNA: TGTGCCAGCAGCCAACCGGGACTAGCGGGAGGGGTATCCTACGAGCAGTACTTC; CDR3: CASSQPGLAGGVSYEQYF
D: NA; J: TRBJ1-5; size: NA; V: TRBV19; DNA: TGTGCCAGTAGTATTATGACAGGTAGATATAGCAATCAGCCCCAGCATTTT; CDR3: CASSIMTGRYSNQPQHF
D: NA; J: TRBJ1-1; size: NA; V: TRBV6-5; DNA: TGTGCCAGCAGTCGGGGTGGGGAAGCTTTCTTT; CDR3: CASSRGGEAFF
D: NA; J: TRBJ2-5; size: NA; V: TRBV21-1; DNA: TGTGCCAGCAGCACGAAAGGGGACTCACAAGAGACCCAGTACTTC; CDR3: CASSTKGDSQETQYF
D: TRBD1; J: TRBJ2-1; size: NA; V: TRBV18; DNA: TGTGCCAGCTCACTGGGGACCGGGACAGGGGGCTACAATGAGCAGTTCTTC; CDR3: CASSLGTGTGGYNEQFF
D: NA; J: TRBJ1-2; size: NA; V: TRBV4-2; DNA: TGTGCCAGCAGCCAAGCCCCACAGGGTGTCGGCTATGGCTACACCTTC; CDR3: CASSQAPQGVGYGYTF